This T cell receptor (beta chain) was found in a study of tumor and adjacent non-tumor tissue in lung cancer. Overall study results and limits: Higher tumor TCR diversity was associated with shorter survival.

TCRbeta libraries were built with three rounds of nested PCR, modified from ARM-PCR. TCRdb used MiXCR to reprocess the multiplex PCR reads, holding one entry per CDR3 protein. The sample shows fewer than 120,000 distinct CDR3 sequences, over 75% of them seen only once. The template was RNA from unsorted bulk tissue. V was cut by 6 bases and J by 1 base, with 6 bases left in between. The CDR3 is 12 amino acids. Germline values: CDR1 MNHEY, CDR2 SVGAGI. About this clonotype: Its antigen is as yet unknown.

This sequence was found in a man in his 70s with non-small cell lung cancer. The V call is TRBV6-5, the J call TRBJ1-1; no clear D gene. The sample taken for sequencing was lung tumor tissue. CDR3 in DNA: TGTGCCAGCAGGAGATGGAACACTGAAGCTTTCTTT. It codes for CASRRWNTEAFF.